The TCR beta chain under discussion was sequenced for a study of blood T cell repertoires in COVID-19. Study-level background: The cDNA or gDNA used as material had been derived from T cells, B-cell-depleted T cells, or PBMCs.

Adults between roughly 18 and 90 years of age took part from under 30 US areas. The V and J ends lost 1 base and 7 bases, in that order; junction bases with no gene match: 8. Germline-derived CDR1 and CDR2 are LGHDT and YNNKEL (reference sequence). The CDR3 extends over 15 amino acids. Original data processing: Reference gene primer amplification in the assay estimated nucleated cell counts. Generated by immunoSEQ multiplex PCR, the TCRdb table keeps only in-frame clones and is missing some. V and J calls and clone size follow that table, whereas D and trimming were derived from the DNA. The table has around 300,000 clones, 88% seen once.

The specimen was PBMCs or T cells enriched from blood (not recorded which). This TCR was recovered from a woman in her forties or fifties who had recovered from COVID-19. V is TRBV3-1 (or the pseudogene TRBV3-2) and J is TRBJ1-2; 8 nucleotides align to TRBD1. CDR3 bases: TGTGCCAGCAGCCAAGCCGAAGGACAGGGCGGTGGCTACACCTTC. Protein: CASSQAEGQGGGYTF.